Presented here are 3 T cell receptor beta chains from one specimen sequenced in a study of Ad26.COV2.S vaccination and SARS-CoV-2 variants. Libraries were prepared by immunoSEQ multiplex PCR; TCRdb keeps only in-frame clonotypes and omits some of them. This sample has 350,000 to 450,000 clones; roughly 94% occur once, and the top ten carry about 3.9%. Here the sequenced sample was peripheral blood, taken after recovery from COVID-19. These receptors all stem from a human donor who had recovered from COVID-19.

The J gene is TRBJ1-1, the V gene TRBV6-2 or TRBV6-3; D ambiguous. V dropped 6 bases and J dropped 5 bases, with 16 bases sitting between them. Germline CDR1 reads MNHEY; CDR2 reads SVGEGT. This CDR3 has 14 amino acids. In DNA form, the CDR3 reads TGTGCCAGCAGCCCCGCACCTGTGGGAACTGAAGCTTTCTTT. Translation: CASSPAPVGTEAFF.

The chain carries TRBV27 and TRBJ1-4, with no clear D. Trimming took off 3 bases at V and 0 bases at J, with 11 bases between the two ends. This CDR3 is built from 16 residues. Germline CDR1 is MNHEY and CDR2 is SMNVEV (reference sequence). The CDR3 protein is CASSFSPLATNEKLFF. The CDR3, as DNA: TGTGCCAGCAGTTTTAGTCCGCTCGCAACTAATGAAAAACTGTTTTTT.

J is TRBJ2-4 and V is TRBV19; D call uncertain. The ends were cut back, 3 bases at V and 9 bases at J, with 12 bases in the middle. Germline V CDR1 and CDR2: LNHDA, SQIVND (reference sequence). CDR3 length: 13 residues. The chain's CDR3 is CASSMVGPSIQYF. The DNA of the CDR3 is TGTGCCAGTAGTATGGTTGGGCCGAGCATTCAGTACTTC.